What follows are 17 T cell receptor beta chains derived from one specimen sequenced in a study of cytomegalovirus exposure and HLA in healthy donors. Primers included in the PCR were 60 Vbeta and 13 Jbeta primers. TCRdb's table, derived via immunoSEQ multiplex PCR, lists solely in-frame clones and lacks some. The profile shows under 200,000 clones, about three quarters of them singletons. What was sequenced was PBMCs. These receptors were taken from a middle-aged woman in good health and CMV-seropositive.

The CDR3 loop is CASSSGLAQGYEQYF. The CDR3 DNA reads TGTGCCAGCAGCAGCGGACTAGCGCAGGGCTACGAGCAGTACTTC. This chain connects TRBV7-9 to TRBJ2-7, with 9 bases matching TRBD2. The ends lost 5 bases at V and 3 bases at J; junction bases unmatched: 8. Germline loops: CDR1 SEHNR, CDR2 FQNEAQ (reference sequence). The CDR3 loop spans 15 amino acids.

The chain carries TRBV10-3 and TRBJ2-7; 8 nucleotides agree with TRBD1. The CDR3 covers 14 residues. Germline V gives CDR1 ENHRY, CDR2 SYGVKD. Losses at the gene ends were 11 bases for V and 1 base for J; bases not matched to a gene: 10. The CDR3 sequence is CAARVGQGSYEQYF. The CDR3 nucleotides read TGTGCCGCCAGGGTTGGACAGGGATCCTACGAGCAGTACTTC.

The rearrangement joins TRBV6-5 to TRBJ1-2; a possible D gene is TRBD1 (5 bases). Trimming cost V 8 bases and J 8 bases, with 15 bases left between them. CDR1 and CDR2 (germline): MNHEY, SVGAGI. CDR3 length equals 12 residues. CDR3 sequence: CASQDSDGGYTF. DNA for the CDR3: TGTGCCAGCCAAGACAGCGATGGGGGCTACACCTTC.

The chain employs TRBV9 and TRBJ2-2; TRBD1 matches 11 bases. CDR3 length equals 15 residues. Trimming took 4 bases from V and 9 from J; bases not matched to a gene: 8. Per germline, CDR1 SGDLS and CDR2 YYNGEE. The CDR3 sequence: CASSQGQGVRWELFF. The CDR3, as DNA: TGTGCCAGCAGCCAGGGACAGGGGGTGAGATGGGAGCTGTTTTTT.

The gene calls are TRBV12-5 and TRBJ2-7; 7 nucleotides agree with TRBD1. Germline V gives CDR1 LGHNT, CDR2 FRNRAP. J was trimmed by 0 bases and V by 5 bases; bases with no gene match: 10. The CDR3 runs to 16 residues. In DNA form, the CDR3 reads TGTGCTAGTGGTCTACCCCCGGGACAGAGCTCCTACGAGCAGTACTTC. This gives the protein CASGLPPGQSSYEQYF.

Written as DNA, the CDR3 is TGTGCCGCCGGGGGAAGAAACACCATATATTTT. It yields the protein CAAGGRNTIYF. This rearrangement joins TRBV6-5 to TRBJ1-3, with D tentatively TRBD1 (5 bases). Looked up from germline, CDR1 is MNHEY and CDR2 is SVGAGI. The V end was cut by 11 bases, the J end by 5 bases, with 10 bases between. The CDR3 runs 11 residues.

This chain connects TRBV6-5 to TRBJ1-1; 9 nucleotides line up with TRBD1. This CDR3 spans 15 amino acids. Trimming cost V 0 bases and J 3 bases; bases outside gene matches: 2. Germline loops: CDR1 MNHEY, CDR2 SVGAGI. The CDR3 protein is CASSYSGTGYTEAFF. DNA of the CDR3: TGTGCCAGCAGTTACTCAGGGACAGGGTACACTGAAGCTTTCTTT.

With respect to this clone: The same CDR3 also results from other DNA sequences found in this sample. The chain employs TRBV7-2 and TRBJ2-3; TRBD2 might be the D (6 bases). The CDR3 covers 14 residues. V lost 3 bases to trimming and J lost 2 bases, with 9 bases between them. In germline, CDR1 is SGHTA, CDR2 FQGNSA. Written as DNA, the CDR3 is TGTGCCAGCAGCTTGGGCGGGGCCACAGATACGCAGTATTTT. This sequence encodes CASSLGGATDTQYF.

The chain employs TRBV4-2 and TRBJ2-5, with 15 nucleotides matching TRBD2. The CDR3 runs 17 residues. Losses at the gene ends were 0 bases for V and 5 bases for J; bases not matched to a gene: 4. CDR1 LGHNA and CDR2 YNFKEQ come from the germline V gene. The CDR3 coding sequence is TGTGCCAGCAGCCAAGATTTTGGGACTAGCGGGAGGGAGACCCAGTACTTC. It yields the protein CASSQDFGTSGRETQYF.

This rearrangement joins TRBV4-2 to TRBJ2-6; D is perhaps TRBD1 (5 bases). Germline values: CDR1 LGHNA, CDR2 YNFKEQ. The V and J ends lost 0 bases and 0 bases respectively, with 12 bases between them. This CDR3 region has 18 residues. The CDR3 bases are TGTGCCAGCAGCCAAGATCTAGGGGAAAGCTCTGGGGCCAACGTCCTGACTTTC. This codes for CASSQDLGESSGANVLTF.

The sample holds a few counts of this clone. The V call is TRBV6-4, the J call TRBJ1-1; D gene ambiguous. V lost 6 bases to trimming and J lost 2 bases, with 10 bases between them. Germline assignment: CDR1 MRHNA and CDR2 SNTAGT. The CDR3 consists of 13 residues. The CDR3 DNA is TGTGCCAGCAGAGTGACACCTAACACTGAAGCTTTCTTT. Its protein is CASRVTPNTEAFF.

This chain uses TRBV5-6 with TRBJ1-6, with 7 bases aligning to TRBD1. The CDR3 has 15 amino acids. J was trimmed by 9 bases and V by 2 bases; bases with no gene match: 8. From germline, CDR1 is SGHDT and CDR2 YYEEEE. In DNA form, the CDR3 reads TGTGCCAGCAGCTTTTACAGGGGAAGTATTTCACCCCTCCACTTT. Protein sequence: CASSFYRGSISPLHF.

This clone turned up a few times. Mismatch with germline at one junction end may stem from a read error. V gene TRBV28 combines with J gene TRBJ1-2, with TRBD1 identical over 10 bases. There are 18 residues in the CDR3. In germline, CDR1 is MDHEN, CDR2 SYDVKM. Written as DNA, the CDR3 is TGTGTCAGCAGTTTTCTTATAGGACAGGGGGGCCTTAAGGATGGCTACACCTTC. This sequence encodes CVSSFLIGQGGLKDGYTF.

The chain links TRBV10-2 to TRBJ2-7, with TRBD2 identical over 8 bases. V lost 9 bases, J lost 7 bases, and 14 bases stayed unmatched. The CDR3 runs to 14 residues. Germline V CDR1 and CDR2: WSHSY, SAAADI. DNA of the CDR3: TGCGCCAGTCCTGACCGAGGGACTAGAGGAGAGCAGTACTTC. Translating gives CASPDRGTRGEQYF.

V is TRBV29-1 and J is TRBJ2-5; D is possibly TRBD2 (5 bases). Germline V gene sequence: CDR1 SQVTM, CDR2 ANQGSEA. The CDR3 has 12 amino acids. Trimming stripped 2 bases from V and 5 bases from J, with 9 bases between. The DNA of the CDR3 is TGCAGCGTTGAAAACGGGGAGGAGACCCAGTACTTC. As protein: CSVENGEETQYF.

The chain couples TRBV11-2 to TRBJ1-1, with D hard to call. Germline CDR1 SGHAT, CDR2 FQNNGV. CDR3 length: 12 residues. Trimming cost V 6 bases and J 1 base, with 6 bases left between them. The CDR3 region has the DNA TGTGCCAGCAGTCGACAGAACACTGAAGCTTTCTTT. It is translated as CASSRQNTEAFF. The variable domain in full, with the rest retrieved from reference TRBV11-2 and TRBJ1-1, is EAGVAQSPRYKIIEKRQSVAFWCNPISGHATLYWYQQILGQGPKLLIQFQNNGVVDDSQLPKDRFSAERLKGVDSTLKIQPAKLEDSAVYLCASSRQNTEAFFGQGTRLTVV.

The chain uses TRBV30 and TRBJ2-2, with D perhaps matching TRBD1 (6 bases). The germline gives CDR1 GTSNPN, CDR2 SVGIG (reference sequence). This CDR3 is built from 13 residues. Trimming removed 0 bases at V and 6 bases at J, with 8 bases between. This chain's CDR3 is CAWSVQGSGELFF. CDR3 nucleotide sequence: TGTGCCTGGAGTGTACAGGGCTCCGGGGAGCTGTTTTTT.